These T cell receptor beta chains were read from a single sample in a study of neurological immune-mediated disorders. In TCRdb, the 5' RACE reads were re-called with MiXCR into one record per CDR3 protein. The data show about 66,000 distinct CDR3 sequences, around 10% seen once. Sequenced input: PBMCs. These TCRs come from a man aged 25-40 years in good health. CDR3s include the opening cysteine and the closing phenylalanine or tryptophan. The D gene is left open where the match is weak. Some rows mark clone size as missing; the rest say once, few, many or name a class of expanded clone.

size	V	J	D	DNA	CDR3
many	TRBV12-3/TRBV12-4	TRBJ2-4	NA	TGTGCCAGCAGTTCCCGGACCCCGCTAGAGACCATTCAGTACTTC	CASSSRTPLETIQYF
many	TRBV20-1	TRBJ2-7	TRBD2	TGCAGTGCTAGAGATTATACTAGCGGGAGATCCGGCTCCTACGAGCAGTACTTC	CSARDYTSGRSGSYEQYF
many	TRBV29-1	TRBJ2-2	NA	TGCAGCGTCGGCCGGGACTCCCACACCGGGGAGCTGTTTTTT	CSVGRDSHTGELFF
NA	TRBV20-1	TRBJ2-7	NA	TGCAGCGCTCCGCGGGCCTCCCCTCGGGGAGAGCAGTACTTC	CSAPRASPRGEQYF
NA	TRBV7-6	TRBJ2-2	TRBD2	TGTGCCAGCAGCCCCTACGACACTAGCGGAACCGGGGAGCTGTTTTTT	CASSPYDTSGTGELFF
many	TRBV9	TRBJ2-2	NA	TGTGCCAGCAGCGTACCCGGGTCTACGAACACCGGGGAGCTGTTTTTT	CASSVPGSTNTGELFF
many	TRBV5-1	TRBJ2-1	NA	TGCGCCAGCAGCTTGGCCGGGGGTCAAGTGAATGAGCAGTTCTTC	CASSLAGGQVNEQFF
many	TRBV7-9	TRBJ1-1	TRBD1	TGTGCCAGCAGCTTTGGACAGGGCACCTCTCCGAACACTGAAGCTTTCTTT	CASSFGQGTSPNTEAFF
many	TRBV11-2	TRBJ2-6	NA	TGTGCCAGCAGCTTAGTTTCCGGAGCTGGGGCCAACGTCCTGACTTTC	CASSLVSGAGANVLTF
NA	TRBV5-1	TRBJ2-3	NA	TGCGCCAGCAGCTACGAGGCGTTAGATACGCAGTATTTT	CASSYEALDTQYF
many	TRBV20-1	TRBJ2-1	TRBD2	TGCAGTGCTGCGGGTAGCGGGCACAATGAGCAGTTCTTC	CSAAGSGHNEQFF
many	TRBV20-1	TRBJ1-1	TRBD1	TGCAGTGCTCAAGGACAGGGGAACACTGAAGCTTTCTTT	CSAQGQGNTEAFF
many	TRBV29-1	TRBJ2-6	NA	TGCAGCGTTTCCGGGTCCTCTGGGGCCAACGTCCTGACTTTC	CSVSGSSGANVLTF
many	TRBV5-1	TRBJ2-2	NA	TGCGCCAGCAGCTTGGTTTTGGCAGGGGCCACCGGGGAGCTGTTTTTT	CASSLVLAGATGELFF
many	TRBV20-1	TRBJ2-7	TRBD1	TGCAGTGCAAGGGGACAGGGGGCGGACGAGCAGTACTTC	CSARGQGADEQYF
many	TRBV9	TRBJ2-1	TRBD2	TGTGCCAGCAGCGAAGCGGGAGGAAGGTTCAATGAGCAGTTCTTC	CASSEAGGRFNEQFF
many	TRBV29-1	TRBJ2-3	NA	TGCAGCGTTGAAAGGCGGAGTAGCACAGATACGCAGTATTTT	CSVERRSSTDTQYF
many	TRBV20-1	TRBJ2-7	TRBD2	TGCAGTGCTAGAGTCGGGACTAGCATTTCCTACGAGCAGTACTTC	CSARVGTSISYEQYF
many	TRBV29-1	TRBJ1-5	NA	TGCAGCGTTACTGGGGAAGTGGGAGATCAGCCCCAGCATTTT	CSVTGEVGDQPQHF
many	TRBV29-1	TRBJ2-7	NA	TGCAGCGTTGAGGTATACAGCCGCTCCTACGAGCAGTACTTC	CSVEVYSRSYEQYF
many	TRBV5-1	TRBJ2-7	NA	TGCGCCAGCAGCCCGGACGGGAGCTACGAGCAGTACTTC	CASSPDGSYEQYF
many	TRBV7-3	TRBJ2-2	TRBD1	TGTGCCAGCAGCACGGGACAGGGGGTCGGGGAGCTGTTTTTT	CASSTGQGVGELFF
many	TRBV6-5	TRBJ2-7	TRBD1	TGTGCCAGCAGTTACCGGGACAGCCGAGAGCAGTACTTC	CASSYRDSREQYF
many	TRBV20-1	TRBJ2-7	TRBD2	TGCAGTGCCGAAGGGGCTAGCGGATCCTACGAGCAGTACTTC	CSAEGASGSYEQYF
many	TRBV27	TRBJ1-6	TRBD1	TGTGCCAGCAGGACAGGGATTTCACCCCTCCACTTT	CASRTGISPLHF
many	TRBV5-1	TRBJ2-2	NA	TGCGCCAGCAGCTCTCCCACAGACGGAGACACCGGGGAGCTGTTTTTT	CASSSPTDGDTGELFF
NA	TRBV18	TRBJ2-5	NA	TGTGCCAGCTCAACGCAGGGGCCACAAGAGACCCAGTACTTC	CASSTQGPQETQYF
many	TRBV28	TRBJ1-1	TRBD1	TGTGCCAGCAGTTCTCGGACAGGGTACACTGAAGCTTTCTTT	CASSSRTGYTEAFF